The sample holds a few counts of the clone carrying this TCR beta chain. This specimen comes from a study of cytomegalovirus exposure and HLA in healthy donors. On the study more broadly: The early release's HLA-typed donors yielded approximately 85 million unique TCRs.

The length of the CDR3 is 13 residues. Germline V gene lookup returns CDR1 MNHEY and CDR2 SMNVEV (reference sequence). The germline V and J ends were trimmed by 3 bases and 1 base, with 6 bases remaining between them. Both 60 Vbeta primers and 13 Jbeta primers went into the PCR. TCRdb's copy holds only in-frame clones and misses some; the assay was immunoSEQ multiplex PCR. The table shows 220,000 or so clones, with about 75% occurring only once. This sequence was found in a woman aged 25 to 39 in good health and CMV-seronegative. V usage is TRBV27 and J usage is TRBJ1-2; D gene unclear. Sequences were obtained from PBMCs. In DNA, the CDR3 is TGTGCCAGCAGTTTGAGTGTTAACTATGGCTACACCTTC. Translation: CASSLSVNYGYTF.